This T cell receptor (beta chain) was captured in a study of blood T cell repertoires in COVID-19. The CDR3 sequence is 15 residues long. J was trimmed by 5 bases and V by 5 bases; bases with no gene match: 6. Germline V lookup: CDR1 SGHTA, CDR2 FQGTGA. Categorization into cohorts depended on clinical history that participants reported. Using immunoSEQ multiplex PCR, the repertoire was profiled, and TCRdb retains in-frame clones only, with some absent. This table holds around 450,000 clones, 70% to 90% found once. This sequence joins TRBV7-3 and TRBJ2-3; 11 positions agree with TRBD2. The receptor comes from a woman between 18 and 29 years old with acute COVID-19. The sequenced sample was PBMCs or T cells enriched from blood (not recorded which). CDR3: CASSPTSGAGDTQYF. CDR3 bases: TGTGCCAGCAGCCCGACTAGCGGGGCGGGAGATACGCAGTATTTT. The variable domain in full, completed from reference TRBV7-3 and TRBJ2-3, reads GAGVSQTPSNKVTEKGKYVELRCDPISGHTALYWYRQSLGQGPEFLIYFQGTGAADDSGLPNDRFFAVRPEGSVSTLKIQRTERGDSAVYLCASSPTSGAGDTQYFGPGTRLTVL.